This T cell receptor (beta chain) was profiled in a study of T cell repertoires in cytomegalovirus infection. Germline values: CDR1 MNHGY, CDR2 SAAAGT. The CDR3 has 12 residues. V was pared by 10 bases and J by 4 bases, with 7 bases of the junction left unmatched. TCRdb re-analysed the reads in MiXCR, keeping a single row per CDR3 protein. The sample yields under 350,000 distinct CDR3 sequences, about 20% seen once. This clonotype was seen a handful of times. Its antigen is currently unknown. The sequence was obtained from a human donor in good health (CMV status not recorded). Some clones in this sample may be carry-over from other donors' samples. The genes are TRBV6-8 and TRBJ2-7, with 7 bases identical to TRBD1. The input for sequencing was cultured PBMCs, taken from culture after CMV antigen stimulation. The CDR3 loop is CATDETGYEQYF. CDR3 DNA: TGTGCCACCGACGAGACAGGGTACGAGCAGTACTTC.